Listed below are T cell receptor beta chains from one sample, sequenced in a study of blood T cell repertoires in COVID-19. Sequencing was performed with immunoSEQ multiplex PCR; in TCRdb, only in-frame clones are kept and a portion is missing. This table has a few hundred thousand clones, around 84% appearing once. Specimen: peripheral blood. Receptors were obtained from a man in his sixties with acute or convalescent COVID-19. Both conserved end residues are part of each CDR3. The D gene is left open where the match is weak. For some rows the clone size is stated as once, few or many, or as a class when expanded; others skip it.

clone size	V gene	J gene	D gene	CDR3 protein	CDR3 DNA
few	TRBV27	TRBJ2-1	-	CASSLSSHNEQFF	TGTGCCAGCAGTTTATCGAGCCACAATGAGCAGTTCTTC
-	TRBV20-1	TRBJ1-2	TRBD1	CSARDRGGYTF	TGCAGTGCCAGAGACAGGGGTGGCTACACCTTC
-	TRBV6-6	TRBJ2-3	TRBD2	CASSNRPSGGTDTQYF	TGTGCCAGCAGCAATAGGCCCAGCGGGGGCACAGATACGCAGTATTTT
-	TRBV5-1	TRBJ1-4	TRBD1	CASSGTGWTNEKLFF	TGCGCCAGCAGCGGGACAGGGTGGACTAATGAAAAACTGTTTTTT
-	TRBV6-1	TRBJ1-6	-	CASSEVRGTGYNSPLHF	TGTGCCAGCAGTGAAGTGAGGGGGACGGGCTATAATTCACCCCTCCACTTT
-	TRBV27	TRBJ2-7	TRBD2	CASSSGLAGMPEQYF	TGTGCCAGCAGTTCTGGACTAGCGGGAATGCCCGAGCAGTACTTC
-	TRBV7-9	TRBJ1-2	-	CASSADSYYGYTF	TGTGCCAGCAGCGCGGACAGCTACTATGGCTACACCTTC
-	TRBV5-1	TRBJ2-5	TRBD1	CASSLGQGLGQETQYF	TGCGCCAGCAGCTTGGGACAGGGGCTAGGCCAAGAGACCCAGTACTTC
-	TRBV29-1	TRBJ2-1	-	CSVEERALYNEQFF	TGCAGCGTTGAAGAACGAGCCCTATACAATGAGCAGTTCTTC
-	TRBV4-1	TRBJ2-6	-	CASSQVGRGSGANVLTF	TGCGCCAGCAGCCAAGTTGGCAGGGGCTCTGGGGCCAACGTCCTGACTTTC